Listed below are T cell receptor beta chains from one sample, sequenced in a study of blood T cell repertoires in COVID-19. Generated by immunoSEQ multiplex PCR, the TCRdb table keeps only in-frame clones and is missing some. The data contain approximately 76,000 clones, roughly nine tenths of them singletons. The sample was peripheral blood. The receptors originated from a man of 80 years or more in a cohort sampled during active COVID-19. CDR3s include the opening cysteine and the closing phenylalanine or tryptophan. The size of a clone is reported for some rows only, either as once, few or many, or as a class for expanded clones.

CDR3aa,abundance,v_gene,j_gene
CASSTRAGGTLHF,-,TRBV7-9,TRBJ1-6
CASSLAEGVKYF,-,TRBV7-2,TRBJ2-5
CASPGTGNQPQHF,-,TRBV19,TRBJ1-5
CASSESGGGQPQHF,-,TRBV2,TRBJ1-5
CASSYQGTTYGYTF,-,TRBV4-3,TRBJ1-2
CASSPRNQPQHF,-,TRBV19,TRBJ1-5
CSVDHSGSDTEAFF,-,TRBV29-1,TRBJ1-1
CASSLDVTGASQYF,-,TRBV5-8,TRBJ2-5
CAISEGGQGVKYGYTF,-,TRBV10-3,TRBJ1-2
CATGEDEGSNTEAFF,few,TRBV5-1,TRBJ1-1
CARSLAGGARDYGYTF,-,TRBV5-1,TRBJ1-2
CASSQRVARQETQYF,-,TRBV5-6,TRBJ2-5
CASSLDRSNTEAFF,few,TRBV7-9,TRBJ1-1
CARSPRTGSGNTIYF,-,TRBV5-3,TRBJ1-3
CASSERLRGWDTQYF,few,TRBV10-2,TRBJ2-3
CASSPDRNQPQHF,-,TRBV5-1,TRBJ1-5
CASSKGQGGGYGYTF,-,TRBV5-5,TRBJ1-2
CASSDSGGSSYEQYF,-,TRBV7-2,TRBJ2-7
CASSPPRETLFF,once,TRBV7-9,TRBJ1-4
CASSPGTGENYGYTF,-,TRBV3-1/TRBV3-2,TRBJ1-2
CASSLTGTRYNEQFF,-,TRBV11-2,TRBJ2-1
CASSRQAGGPPSGTGELFF,-,TRBV19,TRBJ2-2
CASSLAPDAATDTQYF,-,TRBV7-2,TRBJ2-3
CASNTAGVQPQHF,-,TRBV19,TRBJ1-5
CASSETGFGQYF,-,TRBV11-2,TRBJ2-5
CASSLAFPYNEQFF,-,TRBV5-6,TRBJ2-1
CASSERGRATEAFF,-,TRBV2,TRBJ1-1
CASSRQGVGEKLFF,-,TRBV2,TRBJ1-4
CASSLDRSGEAFF,-,TRBV11-2,TRBJ1-1
CASMVQANTGELFF,many,TRBV2,TRBJ2-2
CASSQGARIQGGYTF,-,TRBV3-1/TRBV3-2,TRBJ1-2
CASSTGQGWGTGELFF,few,TRBV19,TRBJ2-2
CASSLRQLPDSPLHF,-,TRBV5-1,TRBJ1-6
CASSQDGVSSYEQYF,-,TRBV5-1,TRBJ2-7
CASTRVGGSSTEAFF,-,TRBV7-6,TRBJ1-1
CASSLSGQGESSPLHF,-,TRBV5-1,TRBJ1-6
CASSIGSSASSYEQYF,-,TRBV19,TRBJ2-7
CASSMTDRDNEQFF,-,TRBV19,TRBJ2-1